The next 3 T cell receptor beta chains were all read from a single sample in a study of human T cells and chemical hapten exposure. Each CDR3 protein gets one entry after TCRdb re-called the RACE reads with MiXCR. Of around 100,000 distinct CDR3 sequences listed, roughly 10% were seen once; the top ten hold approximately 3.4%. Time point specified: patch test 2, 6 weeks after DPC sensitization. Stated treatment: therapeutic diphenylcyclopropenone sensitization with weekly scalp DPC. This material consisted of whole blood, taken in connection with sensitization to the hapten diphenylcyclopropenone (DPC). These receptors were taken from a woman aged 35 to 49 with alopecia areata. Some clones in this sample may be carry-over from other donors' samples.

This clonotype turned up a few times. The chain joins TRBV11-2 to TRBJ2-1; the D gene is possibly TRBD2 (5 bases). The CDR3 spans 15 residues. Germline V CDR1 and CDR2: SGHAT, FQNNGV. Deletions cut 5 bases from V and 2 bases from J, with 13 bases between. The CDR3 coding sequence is TGTGCCAGCAGCCGAGAGGGTTATGCCTACAATGAGCAGTTCTTC. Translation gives CASSREGYAYNEQFF.

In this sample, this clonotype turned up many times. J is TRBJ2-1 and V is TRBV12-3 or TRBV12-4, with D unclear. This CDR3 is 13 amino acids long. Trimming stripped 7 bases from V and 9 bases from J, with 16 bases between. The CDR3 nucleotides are TGTGCCAGCACCCCCACCGATGTTAGTGAGCAGTTCTTC. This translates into CASTPTDVSEQFF.

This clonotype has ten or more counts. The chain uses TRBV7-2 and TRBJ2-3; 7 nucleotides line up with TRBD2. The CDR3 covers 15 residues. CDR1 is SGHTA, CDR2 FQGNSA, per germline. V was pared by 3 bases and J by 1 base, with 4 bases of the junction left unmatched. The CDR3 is CASSLERGGTDTQYF. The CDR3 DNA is TGTGCCAGCAGCTTGGAACGGGGGGGCACAGATACGCAGTATTTT. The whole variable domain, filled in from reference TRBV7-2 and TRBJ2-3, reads GAGVSQSPSNKVTEKGKDVELRCDPISGHTALYWYRQSLGQGLEFLIYFQGNSAPDKSGLPSDRFSAERTGGSVSTLTIQRTQQEDSAVYLCASSLERGGTDTQYFGPGTRLTVL.